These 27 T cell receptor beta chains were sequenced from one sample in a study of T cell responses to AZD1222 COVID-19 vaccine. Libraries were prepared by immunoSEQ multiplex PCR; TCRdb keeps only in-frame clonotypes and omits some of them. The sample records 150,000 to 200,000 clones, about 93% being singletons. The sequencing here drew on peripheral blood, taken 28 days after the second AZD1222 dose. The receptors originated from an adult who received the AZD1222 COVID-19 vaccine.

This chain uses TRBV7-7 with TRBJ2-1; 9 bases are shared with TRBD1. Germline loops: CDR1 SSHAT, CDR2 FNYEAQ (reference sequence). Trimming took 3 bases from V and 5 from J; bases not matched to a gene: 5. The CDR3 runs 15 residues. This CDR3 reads CASSLNRGQNNEQFF. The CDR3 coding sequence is TGTGCCAGCAGCTTGAACAGGGGGCAAAACAATGAGCAGTTCTTC.

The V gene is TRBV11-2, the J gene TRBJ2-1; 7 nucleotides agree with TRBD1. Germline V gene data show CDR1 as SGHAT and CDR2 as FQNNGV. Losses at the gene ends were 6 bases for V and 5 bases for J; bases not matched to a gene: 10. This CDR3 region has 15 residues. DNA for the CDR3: TGTGCCAGCAGTCTAGGGCCGGGACAGAACAATGAGCAGTTCTTC. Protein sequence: CASSLGPGQNNEQFF.

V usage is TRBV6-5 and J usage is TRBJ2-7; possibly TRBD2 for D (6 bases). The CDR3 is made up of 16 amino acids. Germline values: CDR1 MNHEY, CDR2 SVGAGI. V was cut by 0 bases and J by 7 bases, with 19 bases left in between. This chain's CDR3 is CASSYSWAGGQGEQYF. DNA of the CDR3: TGTGCCAGCAGTTACTCGTGGGCCGGGGGTCAAGGGGAGCAGTACTTC.

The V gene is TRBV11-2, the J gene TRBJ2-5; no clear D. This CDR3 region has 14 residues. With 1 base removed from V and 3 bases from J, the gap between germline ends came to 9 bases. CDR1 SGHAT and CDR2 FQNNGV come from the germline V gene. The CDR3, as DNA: TGTGCCAGCAGCTTAGGCCTGGCTGAAGAGACCCAGTACTTC. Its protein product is CASSLGLAEETQYF. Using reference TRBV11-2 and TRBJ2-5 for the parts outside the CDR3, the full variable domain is EAGVAQSPRYKIIEKRQSVAFWCNPISGHATLYWYQQILGQGPKLLIQFQNNGVVDDSQLPKDRFSAERLKGVDSTLKIQPAKLEDSAVYLCASSLGLAEETQYFGPGTRLLVL.

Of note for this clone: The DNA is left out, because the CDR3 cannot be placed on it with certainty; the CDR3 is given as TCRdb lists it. CDR3 residues: CASSSPVGGGSDTQYF. The rearrangement links TRBV21-1 to TRBJ2-3; the table's D call of TRBD2 was not tested on the DNA. TRBV21-1 is annotated as a pseudogene. The length of the CDR3 is 16 amino acids, counting both ends.

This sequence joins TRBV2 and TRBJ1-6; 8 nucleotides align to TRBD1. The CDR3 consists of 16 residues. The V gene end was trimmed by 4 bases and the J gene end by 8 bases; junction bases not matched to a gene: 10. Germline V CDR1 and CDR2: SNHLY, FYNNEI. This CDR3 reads CASSGIQGVIDSPLHF. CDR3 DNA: TGTGCCAGCAGTGGAATACAGGGGGTTATCGATTCACCCCTCCACTTT. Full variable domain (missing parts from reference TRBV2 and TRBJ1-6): EPEVTQTPSHQVTQMGQEVILRCVPISNHLYFYWYRQILGQKVEFLVSFYNNEISEKSEIFDDQFSVERPDGSNFTLKIRSTKLEDSAMYFCASSGIQGVIDSPLHFGNGTRLTVT.

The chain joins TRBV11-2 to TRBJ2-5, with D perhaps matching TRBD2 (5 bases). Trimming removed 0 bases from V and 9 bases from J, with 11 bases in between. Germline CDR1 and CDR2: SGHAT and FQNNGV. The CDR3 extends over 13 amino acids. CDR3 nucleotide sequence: TGTGCCAGCAGCTTAGATGCTCAGAGGGCCCAGTACTTC. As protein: CASSLDAQRAQYF.

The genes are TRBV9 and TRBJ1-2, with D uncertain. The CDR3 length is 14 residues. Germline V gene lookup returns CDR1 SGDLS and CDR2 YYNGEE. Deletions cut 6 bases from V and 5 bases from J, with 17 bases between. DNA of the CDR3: TGTGCCAGCACCCCAGGAGGAGAAATGTATGGCTACACCTTC. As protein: CASTPGGEMYGYTF. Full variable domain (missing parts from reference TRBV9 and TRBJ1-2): DSGVTQTPKHLITATGQRVTLRCSPRSGDLSVYWYQQSLDQGLQFLIQYYNGEERAKGNILERFSAQQFPDLHSELNLSSLELGDSALYFCASTPGGEMYGYTFGSGTRLTVV.

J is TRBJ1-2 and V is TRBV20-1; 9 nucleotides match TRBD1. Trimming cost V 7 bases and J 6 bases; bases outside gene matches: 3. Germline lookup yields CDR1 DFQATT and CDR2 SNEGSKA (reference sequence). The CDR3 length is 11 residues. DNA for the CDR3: TGCAGTGTAGGGGACAGGGATGGCTACACCTTC. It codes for CSVGDRDGYTF.

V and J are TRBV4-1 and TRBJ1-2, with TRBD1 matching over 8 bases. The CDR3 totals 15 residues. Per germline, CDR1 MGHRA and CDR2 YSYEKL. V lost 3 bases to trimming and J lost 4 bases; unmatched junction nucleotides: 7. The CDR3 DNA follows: TGCGCCAGCAGCCAGGGAACCGGGACAGGCTATGGCTACACCTTC. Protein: CASSQGTGTGYGYTF.

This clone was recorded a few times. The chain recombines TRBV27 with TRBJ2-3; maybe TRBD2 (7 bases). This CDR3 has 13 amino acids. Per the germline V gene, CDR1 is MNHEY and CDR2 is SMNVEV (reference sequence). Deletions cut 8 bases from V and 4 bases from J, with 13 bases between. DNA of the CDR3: TGTGCCAGCGGAAGGGGGGGGGCAGATACGCAGTATTTT. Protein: CASGRGGADTQYF.

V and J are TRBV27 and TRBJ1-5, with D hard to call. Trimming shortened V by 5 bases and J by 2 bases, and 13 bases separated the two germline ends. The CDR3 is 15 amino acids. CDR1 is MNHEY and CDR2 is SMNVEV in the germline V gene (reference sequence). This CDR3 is CASSRAASRNQPQHF. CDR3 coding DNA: TGTGCCAGCAGTCGAGCGGCTAGCCGCAATCAGCCCCAGCATTTT.

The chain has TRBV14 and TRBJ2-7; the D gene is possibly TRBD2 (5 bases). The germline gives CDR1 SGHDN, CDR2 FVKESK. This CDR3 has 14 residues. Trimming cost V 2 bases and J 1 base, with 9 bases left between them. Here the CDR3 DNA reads TGTGCCAGCAGCCAACTTCGGGGTTCCTACGAGCAGTACTTC. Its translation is CASSQLRGSYEQYF.

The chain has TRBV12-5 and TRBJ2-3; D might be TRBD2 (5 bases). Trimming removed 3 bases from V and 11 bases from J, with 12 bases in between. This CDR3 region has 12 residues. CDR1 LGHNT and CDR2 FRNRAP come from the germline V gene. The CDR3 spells CASGFPRGVQYF. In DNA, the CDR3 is TGTGCTAGTGGTTTCCCCCGGGGTGTGCAGTATTTT.

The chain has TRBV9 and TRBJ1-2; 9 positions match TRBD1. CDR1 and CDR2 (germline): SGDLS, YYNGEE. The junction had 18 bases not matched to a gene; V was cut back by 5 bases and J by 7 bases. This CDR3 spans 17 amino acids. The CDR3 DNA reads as TGTGCCAGCAGTCAAATCCCCGGGACAGGGTTTTTAGGTGGCTACACCTTC. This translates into CASSQIPGTGFLGGYTF.

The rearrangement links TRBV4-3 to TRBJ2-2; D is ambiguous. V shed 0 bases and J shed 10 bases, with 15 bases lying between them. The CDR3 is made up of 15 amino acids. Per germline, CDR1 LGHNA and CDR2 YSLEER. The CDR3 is CASSQDRTDQEELFF. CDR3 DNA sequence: TGCGCCAGCAGCCAAGATAGAACGGACCAGGAGGAGCTGTTTTTT.

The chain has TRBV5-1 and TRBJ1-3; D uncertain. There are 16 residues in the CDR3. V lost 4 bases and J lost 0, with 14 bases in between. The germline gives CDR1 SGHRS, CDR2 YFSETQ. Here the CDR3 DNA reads TGCGCCAGCAGCCTGGAGGACGGATACTCTGGAAACACCATATATTTT. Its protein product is CASSLEDGYSGNTIYF.

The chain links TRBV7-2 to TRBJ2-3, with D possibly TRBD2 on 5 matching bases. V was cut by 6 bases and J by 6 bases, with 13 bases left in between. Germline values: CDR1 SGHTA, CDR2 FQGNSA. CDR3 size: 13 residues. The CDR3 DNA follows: TGTGCCAGCAGTCCAGGAGGCGCTGATACGCAGTATTTT. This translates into CASSPGGADTQYF.

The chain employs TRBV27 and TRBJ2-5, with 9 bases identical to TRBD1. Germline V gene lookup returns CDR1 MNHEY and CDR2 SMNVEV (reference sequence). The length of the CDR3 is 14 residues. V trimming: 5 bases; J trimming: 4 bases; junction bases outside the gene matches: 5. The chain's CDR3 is CASSGTTGGETQYF. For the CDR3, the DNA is TGTGCCAGCAGTGGTACGACAGGGGGAGAGACCCAGTACTTC.

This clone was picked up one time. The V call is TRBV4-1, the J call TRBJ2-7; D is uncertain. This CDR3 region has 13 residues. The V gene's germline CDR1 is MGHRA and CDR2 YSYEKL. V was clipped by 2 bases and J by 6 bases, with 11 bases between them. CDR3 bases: TGCGCCAGCAGCCAAAGATCAGTGGGCGAGCAGTACTTC. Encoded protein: CASSQRSVGEQYF.

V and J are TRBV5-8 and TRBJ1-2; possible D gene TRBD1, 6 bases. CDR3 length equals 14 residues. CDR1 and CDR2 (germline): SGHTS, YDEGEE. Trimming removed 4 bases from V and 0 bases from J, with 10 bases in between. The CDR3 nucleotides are TGTGCCAGCAGCAGAGGACAGACTAACTATGGCTACACCTTC. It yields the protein CASSRGQTNYGYTF.

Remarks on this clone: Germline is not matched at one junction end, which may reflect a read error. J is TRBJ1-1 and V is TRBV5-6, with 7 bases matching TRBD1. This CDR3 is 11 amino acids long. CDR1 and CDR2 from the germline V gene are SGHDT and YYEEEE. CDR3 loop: CASSRGTAEYF. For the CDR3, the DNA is TGTGCCAGCAGCCGCGGGACAGCGGAATACTTT. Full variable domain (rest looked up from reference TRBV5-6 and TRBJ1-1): DAGVTQSPTHLIKTRGQQVTLRCSPKSGHDTVSWYQQALGQGPQFIFQYYEEEERQRGNFPDRFSGHQFPNYSSELNVNALLLGDSALYLCASSRGTAEYFGQGTRLTVV.

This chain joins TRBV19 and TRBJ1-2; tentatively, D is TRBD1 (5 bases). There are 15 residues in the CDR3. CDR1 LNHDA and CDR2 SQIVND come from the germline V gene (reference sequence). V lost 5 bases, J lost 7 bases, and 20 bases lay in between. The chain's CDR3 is CASSLSGTQAAGYTF. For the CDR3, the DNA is TGTGCCAGTAGTCTTTCCGGGACCCAGGCGGCTGGCTACACCTTC.

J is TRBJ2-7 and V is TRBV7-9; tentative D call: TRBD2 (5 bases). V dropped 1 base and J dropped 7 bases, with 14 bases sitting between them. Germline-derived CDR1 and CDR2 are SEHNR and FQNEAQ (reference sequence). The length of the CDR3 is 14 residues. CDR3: CASSLVANHLEQYF. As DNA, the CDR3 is TGTGCCAGCAGCTTAGTAGCGAACCATTTAGAGCAGTACTTC.

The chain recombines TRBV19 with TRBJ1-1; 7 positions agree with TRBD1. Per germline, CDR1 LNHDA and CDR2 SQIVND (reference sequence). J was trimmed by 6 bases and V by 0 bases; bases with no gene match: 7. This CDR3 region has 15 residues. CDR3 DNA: TGTGCCAGTAGTATAGACCCACAGGGGTGGGCTGAAGCTTTCTTT. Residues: CASSIDPQGWAEAFF.

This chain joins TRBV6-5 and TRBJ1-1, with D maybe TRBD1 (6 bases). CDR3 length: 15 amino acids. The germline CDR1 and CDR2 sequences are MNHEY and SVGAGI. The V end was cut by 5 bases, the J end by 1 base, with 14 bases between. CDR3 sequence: CASSTTTGGNTEAFF. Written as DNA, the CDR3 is TGTGCCAGCAGTACGACGACAGGAGGGAACACTGAAGCTTTCTTT.

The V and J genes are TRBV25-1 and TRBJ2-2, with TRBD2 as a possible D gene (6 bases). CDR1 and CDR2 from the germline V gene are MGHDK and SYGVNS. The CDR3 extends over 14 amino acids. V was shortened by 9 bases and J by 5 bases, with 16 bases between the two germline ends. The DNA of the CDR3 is TGTGCCAGTCAGCGCGGGGTATGGACCGGGGAGCTGTTTTTT. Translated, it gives CASQRGVWTGELFF.